This T cell receptor (beta chain) was sequenced during a study of radiotherapy plus CTLA-4 blockade in lung cancer. Overall study: Overall, around 19% of patients showed an objective response, while 31% attained disease control.

CDR3 length: 12 residues. In germline, CDR1 is MNHEY, CDR2 SVGAGI. Trimming pared 4 bases from V and 5 bases from J, leaving 8 bases between. This clone has only a few counts. Antigen: not known. Here immunoSEQ multiplex PCR was the method, and the copy in TCRdb shows in-frame clones only, minus some. The table records about 59,000 clones, about 70% of them present only once. Study observations and caveats: After radiotherapy and ipilimumab, tumor-derived clones expanded in peripheral blood.

This chain uses TRBV6-5 with TRBJ1-2, with D tentatively TRBD1 (5 bases). Source: peripheral blood, taken from a patient treated with radiotherapy plus ipilimumab. The origin of this receptor is a human donor with non-small cell lung cancer whose response to radiotherapy plus ipilimumab could not be evaluated. The DNA for the CDR3 is TGTGCCAGCAGTTCCCAGGGTTATGGCTACACCTTC. Protein: CASSSQGYGYTF.